This T cell receptor (beta chain) was obtained from a study of shared clonotypes between healthy human individuals. Study background: Three CD4 naive, three CD4 memory, two CD8 naive and one CD8 memory plate were used per donor. Overall study findings and caveats: Non-shared clonotypes had lower generation probabilities than clonotypes shared by all four sorted-subset donors.

Naive CD8 cells, CD45RO-negative and positively selected for CCR7, excluded terminally differentiated effector memory CD45RA+ cells. All donors were Caucasian adults living in Nashville, Tennessee. It was about 210 ng DNA, around 32,000 T cell genomes, that sorted-subset replicate PCRs used. The protocol was immunoSEQ multiplex PCR, while the TCRdb copy is restricted to in-frame clones and leaves out a portion. The sample holds 1.5 million to 2.5 million clones, 85% to 95% seen once. About this clone itself: Its antigen is not identified.

The sequencing input was naive CD8+ T cells sorted from blood. This TCR was sampled from a man aged 18 to 29 in good health.

CDR3 bases: TGTGCCAGCAAACACACCCACGAGCAGTACTTC. This sequence encodes CASKHTHEQYF. The chain is built from TRBV6-4 and TRBJ2-7; D is unclear. Trimming pared 7 bases from V and 5 bases from J, leaving 9 bases between. This CDR3 contains 11 residues. The germline CDR1 and CDR2 sequences are MRHNA and SNTAGT.